The rows below give T cell receptor beta chains drawn from one sample of a study of blood T cell repertoires in COVID-19. Libraries were prepared by immunoSEQ multiplex PCR; TCRdb keeps only in-frame clonotypes and omits some of them. Among about 180,000 clones listed, around 83% were seen once. The material sequenced was peripheral blood. These receptors were collected from a woman in her 70s with COVID-19, enrolled during active disease. The CDR3 runs from the conserved cysteine through the conserved F or W. A D gene is named only where the DNA matches it firmly.

V gene,J gene,D gene,CDR3 protein,CDR3 DNA
TRBV2,TRBJ1-4,TRBD1,CASSGQGTEKLFF,TGTGCCAGCAGCGGACAGGGTACTGAAAAACTGTTTTTT
TRBV6-5,TRBJ1-2,.,CASTPRAGQAGYTF,TGTGCCAGCACCCCGAGGGCGGGGCAGGCCGGCTACACCTTC
TRBV29-1,TRBJ2-2,TRBD1,CSVRQGKQFGELFF,TGCAGCGTTCGACAGGGGAAACAGTTTGGGGAGCTGTTTTTT
TRBV19,TRBJ1-2,TRBD1,CASSLRQGFYTF,TGTGCCAGTAGTCTTCGACAGGGTTTCTACACCTTC
TRBV6-2/TRBV6-3,TRBJ2-5,.,CASSYERTQAWYQETQYF,TGTGCCAGCAGTTACGAGCGGACTCAGGCGTGGTACCAAGAGACCCAGTACTTC
TRBV3-1/TRBV3-2,TRBJ1-1,TRBD1,CASSRRGGGSEAFF,TGTGCCAGCAGCCGCAGAGGGGGCGGCTCTGAAGCTTTCTTT
TRBV6-5,TRBJ1-4,.,CASSWQGREKLFF,TGTGCCAGCAGTTGGCAGGGTCGGGAAAAACTGTTTTTT
TRBV6-6,TRBJ1-5,.,CASSPLGGNQPQHF,TGTGCCAGCAGTCCCCTCGGCGGAAATCAGCCCCAGCATTTT
TRBV28,TRBJ2-7,.,CASSLSRGSYEQYF,TGTGCCAGCAGTTTATCAAGAGGTTCCTACGAGCAGTACTTC
TRBV28,TRBJ2-1,.,CASRPASASSYNEQFF,TGTGCCAGCAGGCCCGCTAGCGCGAGCTCCTACAATGAGCAGTTCTTC
TRBV7-2,TRBJ2-7,TRBD2,CASSFSRLAGGSYEQYF,TGTGCCAGCAGCTTTTCGCGGCTAGCGGGAGGATCCTACGAGCAGTACTTC
TRBV19,TRBJ2-2,.,CASSIGLSLSNTGELFF,TGTGCCAGTAGTATAGGTCTGAGTCTCTCGAACACCGGGGAGCTGTTTTTT
TRBV10-3,TRBJ1-3,TRBD1,CAISDSLQGAGNTIYF,TGTGCCATCAGTGACTCCTTACAGGGGGCCGGAAACACCATATATTTT
TRBV5-1,TRBJ2-3,.,CASSLETGRSTDTQYF,TGCGCCAGCAGCTTGGAGACGGGTAGAAGCACAGATACGCAGTATTTT
TRBV29-1,TRBJ1-1,.,CSVVRGQTEAFF,TGCAGCGTTGTGCGGGGTCAGACTGAAGCTTTCTTT
TRBV11-3,TRBJ1-1,.,CASSSYTGSTEAFF,TGTGCCAGCAGCTCTTATACGGGAAGCACTGAAGCTTTCTTT
TRBV3-1/TRBV3-2,TRBJ1-5,.,CASSQGRQPQHF,TGTGCCAGCAGCCAAGGCCGGCAGCCCCAGCATTTT
TRBV18,TRBJ1-5,.,CASSPLSGDRNQPQHF,TGTGCCAGCTCACCTCTGTCCGGGGATCGCAATCAGCCCCAGCATTTT
TRBV30,TRBJ2-1,.,CAWSLGGYNEQFF,TGTGCCTGGAGCCTAGGGGGTTACAATGAGCAGTTCTTC
TRBV18,TRBJ1-2,TRBD1,CASSLGQGESNYGYTF,TGTGCCAGCTCCCTCGGACAGGGCGAATCTAACTATGGCTACACCTTC